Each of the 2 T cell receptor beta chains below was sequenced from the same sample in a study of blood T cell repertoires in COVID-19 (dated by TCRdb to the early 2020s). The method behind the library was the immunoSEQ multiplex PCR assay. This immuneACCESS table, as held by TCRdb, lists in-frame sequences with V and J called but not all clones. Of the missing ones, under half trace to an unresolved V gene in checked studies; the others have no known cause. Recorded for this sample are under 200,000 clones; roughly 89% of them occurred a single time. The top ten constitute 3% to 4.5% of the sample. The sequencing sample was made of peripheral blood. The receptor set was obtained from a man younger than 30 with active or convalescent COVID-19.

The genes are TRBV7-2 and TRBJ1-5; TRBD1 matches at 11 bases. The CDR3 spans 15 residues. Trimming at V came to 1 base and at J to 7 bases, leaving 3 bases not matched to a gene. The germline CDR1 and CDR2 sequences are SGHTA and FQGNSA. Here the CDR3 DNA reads TGTGCCAGCAGCTTAGGGGGGGACAGGGGGCAGCCCCAGCATTTT. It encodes CASSLGGDRGQPQHF.

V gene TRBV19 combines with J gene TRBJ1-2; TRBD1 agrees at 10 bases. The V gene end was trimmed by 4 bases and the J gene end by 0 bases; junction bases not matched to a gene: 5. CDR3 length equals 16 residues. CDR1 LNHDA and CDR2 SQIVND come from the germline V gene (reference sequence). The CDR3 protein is CASSSGQGGTNYGYTF. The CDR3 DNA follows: TGTGCCAGTAGTAGCGGACAGGGGGGAACTAACTATGGCTACACCTTC.